The source of this T cell receptor beta chain is a study of monozygotic twins with inflammatory bowel disease. UMIs with a 6-nucleotide sample barcode were added by template switching. TCRalpha and TCRbeta cDNA was put through two nested PCRs of approximately 17 and 9 cycles. TCRdb re-called the 5' RACE reads and gives one entry per CDR3 protein, without DNA. The sample data list some 400,000 distinct CDR3 sequences. The germline CDR1 and CDR2 sequences are MNHEY and SVGAGI. The CDR3 extends over 14 amino acids. Concerning this clonotype itself: Its antigen is not known.

Study results and caveats: Fewer clonotypes were shared with others by IBD patients than by healthy twins, especially with disease activity.

Sequences were obtained from blood. The V and J genes are TRBV6-5 and TRBJ1-1. This TCR was sampled from a human donor with ulcerative colitis or Crohn's disease, or a healthy co-twin of an affected twin (not recorded which). CDR3 sequence: CASNLDGPNTEAFF.